Sequencing of this TCR beta chain was carried out in a study of cytomegalovirus exposure and HLA in healthy donors (dated by TCRdb to 2015 to 2018). As for the study more broadly: According to a later analysis, one platform produced both the roughly 130 validation repertoires and the 670 or so repertoires of the first cohort. High-throughput TCR immunosequencing, statistical association of individual TCRs with disease status, and machine learning were combined to predict cytomegalovirus infection status. In addition to the first cohort of approximately 650 subjects, a separate validation cohort of 120 different subjects was used. The study was designed to test whether signatures of past pathogen exposure could be identified by cataloging public T cell receptors. The study at large found these results: The classifier was reported to diagnose cytomegalovirus status with high specificity and sensitivity in both the original and validation cohorts. In vitro tests confirmed that a few of the cytomegalovirus-associated TCR beta chains recognize cytomegalovirus antigens. The study gave a list of some 150 TCR beta chains associated with cytomegalovirus. The validation cohort had no HLA typing available for a later analysis, so co-occurrence within that cohort was assessed over all 120 or so repertoires. Across donors, most TCR sequences were observed very rarely, whereas some public TCRs were present in many individuals. The authors suggested that the approach could potentially be generalized to other disease states and immunological phenotypes. Subsequent analysis determined that TCRs grouped into clusters in the first cohort also showed a tendency toward co-occurrence across the 120 or so validation repertoires, and approximately 94% of cluster scores exceeded 0.

Notes on this clone: Its antigen remains undetermined. The junction shows a germline mismatch at one end, possibly a read error.

The CDR3 holds 13 amino acids from the cysteine to the phenylalanine. The entry retains the CDR3 DNA only, 39 bases that are in frame from base 1. The germline V gene (reference sequence) gives CDR1 as MNHEY and CDR2 as SMNVEV. The donors belonged to the validation cohort of about 130 subjects, which was separate from the approximately 660-subject first cohort. Library method: the immunoSEQ multiplex PCR assay. On the authors' methods: To diagnose cytomegalovirus status from the catalog of TCR beta chain sequences, a statistical classification framework was built. TCRdb provides this immuneACCESS table in a form limited to in-frame rearrangements. Some clones are lacking; in checked studies, under half of them reflect an unresolved V gene, and why the rest are absent is not known. That table is the source of V, J and clone size, and D and trimming were worked out from the DNA. This sample holds 130,000 to 150,000 clones; about nine tenths were observed only once. The ten largest make up 0.69% of the sample.

This chain is built from TRBV27 and TRBJ2-5; the best D guess is TRBD2, with 5 bases matching. The receptor was isolated from a man younger than 30 in good health and CMV-seronegative. The sequenced material came from PBMCs. The DNA is as follows: TGTGCCAGCAGTCTAGGAGTCTGGGAGACCCGGTACTTC. Its product reads: CASSLGVWETRYF.